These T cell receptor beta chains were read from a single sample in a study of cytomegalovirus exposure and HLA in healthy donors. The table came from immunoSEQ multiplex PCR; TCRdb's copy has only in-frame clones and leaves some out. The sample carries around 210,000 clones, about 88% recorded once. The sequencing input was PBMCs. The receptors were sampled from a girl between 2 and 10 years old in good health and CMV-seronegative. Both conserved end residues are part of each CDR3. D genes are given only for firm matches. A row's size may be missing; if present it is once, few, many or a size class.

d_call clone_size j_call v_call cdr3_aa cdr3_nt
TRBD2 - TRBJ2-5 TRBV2 CASSETLAGGLWETQYF TGTGCCAGCAGTGAAACTCTAGCGGGAGGGCTTTGGGAGACCCAGTACTTC
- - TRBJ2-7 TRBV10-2 CASSDSGDSSYEQYF TGCGCCAGCAGTGATAGCGGGGACAGCTCCTACGAGCAGTACTTC
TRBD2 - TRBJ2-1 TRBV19 CASSRLAGSPGQFF TGTGCCAGTAGTAGACTAGCGGGTTCCCCAGGGCAGTTCTTC
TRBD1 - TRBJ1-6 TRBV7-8 CASSLAPDRGRSPLHF TGTGCCAGCAGCTTAGCCCCGGACAGGGGGCGATCACCCCTCCACTTT
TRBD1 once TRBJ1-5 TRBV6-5 CASSTGGLSNQPQHF TGTGCCAGCAGTACAGGGGGACTAAGCAATCAGCCCCAGCATTTT
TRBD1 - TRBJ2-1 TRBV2 CASSLTGSHNEQFF TGTGCCAGCAGCCTGACAGGGTCCCACAATGAGCAGTTCTTC
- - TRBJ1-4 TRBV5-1 CASSFGNEKLFF TGCGCCAGCAGCTTTGGCAATGAAAAACTGTTTTTT
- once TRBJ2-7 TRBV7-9 CASSPKRGPRSYEQYF TGTGCCAGCAGCCCAAAACGAGGGCCGAGGAGTTACGAGCAGTACTTC
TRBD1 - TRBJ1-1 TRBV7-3 CASSRTGGPMNTEAFF TGTGCCAGCAGCAGGACAGGGGGCCCCATGAACACTGAAGCTTTCTTT
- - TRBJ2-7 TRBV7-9 CASSLEGAISYEQYF TGTGCCAGCAGCTTAGAGGGAGCCATCTCCTACGAGCAGTACTTC
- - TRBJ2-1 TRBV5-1 CASGPGGLYNEQFF TGCGCCAGCGGGCCGGGGGGCCTCTACAATGAGCAGTTCTTC
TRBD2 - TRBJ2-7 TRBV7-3 CASSLSGGKTYEQYF TGTGCCAGCAGCTTAAGCGGGGGAAAAACCTACGAGCAGTACTTC
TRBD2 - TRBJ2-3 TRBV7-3 CASSLWTSGRGTDTQYF TGTGCCAGCAGCCTTTGGACTAGCGGTAGGGGGACAGATACGCAGTATTTT
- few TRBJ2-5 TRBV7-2 CASSAGETQYF TGTGCCAGCAGCGCAGGGGAGACCCAGTACTTC
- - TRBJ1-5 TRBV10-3 CATRSAAPAGPQHF TGTGCCACCCGGAGTGCGGCCCCGGCCGGGCCCCAGCATTTT
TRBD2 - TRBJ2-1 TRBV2 CASSVTTSGRAHNEQFF TGTGCCAGCAGCGTTACTACTAGCGGGAGGGCCCATAATGAGCAGTTCTTC
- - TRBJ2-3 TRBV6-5 CASNLRGYNGDTQYF TGTGCCAGCAACCTTAGGGGTTACAATGGGGATACGCAGTATTTT
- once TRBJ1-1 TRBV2 CASSGLIRTEAFF TGTGCCAGCAGTGGGTTAATACGGACTGAAGCTTTCTTT
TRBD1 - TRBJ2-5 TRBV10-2 CASSRTGTGPQETQYF TGCGCCAGCAGTCGGACCGGGACAGGGCCCCAAGAGACCCAGTACTTC
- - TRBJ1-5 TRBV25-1 CASSEPRSNQPQHF TGTGCCAGCAGTGAACCCAGAAGCAATCAGCCCCAGCATTTT
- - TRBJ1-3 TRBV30 CAWTGLSGNTIYF TGTGCCTGGACTGGACTCTCTGGAAACACCATATATTTT
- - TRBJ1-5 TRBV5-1 CASSSGSNQPQHF TGCGCCAGCAGCTCAGGGAGCAATCAGCCCCAGCATTTT
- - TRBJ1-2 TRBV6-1 CASSERGYGYTF TGTGCCAGCAGTGAACGAGGCTATGGCTACACCTTC
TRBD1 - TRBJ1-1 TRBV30 CAWKGQGILNTEAFF TGTGCCTGGAAGGGACAGGGGATTTTGAACACTGAAGCTTTCTTT
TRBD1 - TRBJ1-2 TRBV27 CASSLSGGGYYGYTF TGTGCCAGCAGTTTATCAGGGGGCGGGTACTATGGCTACACCTTC
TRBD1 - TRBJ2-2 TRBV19 CASSIGQGVNTGELFF TGTGCCAGTAGTATAGGACAGGGGGTGAACACCGGGGAGCTGTTTTTT
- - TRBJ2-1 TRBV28 CASSLTGNEQFF TGTGCCAGCAGTTTAACGGGAAATGAGCAGTTCTTC
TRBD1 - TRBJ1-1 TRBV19 CASSVYRGTDTEAFF TGTGCCAGTAGTGTTTACAGGGGCACGGACACTGAAGCTTTCTTT
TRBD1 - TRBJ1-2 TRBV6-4 CASSEGTGDYGYTF TGTGCCAGCAGTGAAGGGACAGGGGACTATGGCTACACCTTC
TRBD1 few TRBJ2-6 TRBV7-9 CASSRYGQGPGANVLTF TGTGCCAGCAGTCGTTACGGACAGGGTCCAGGGGCCAACGTCCTGACTTTC
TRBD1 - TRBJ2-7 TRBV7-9 CASSPDRGSYEQYF TGTGCCAGCAGCCCCGACAGGGGGTCCTACGAGCAGTACTTC
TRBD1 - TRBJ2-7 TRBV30 CAWGDRSYEQYF TGTGCCTGGGGGGACAGGTCTTACGAGCAGTACTTC
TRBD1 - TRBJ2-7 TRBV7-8 CASSSRSRGITYEQYF TGTGCCAGCAGCTCGCGGAGCAGGGGGATCACCTACGAGCAGTACTTC
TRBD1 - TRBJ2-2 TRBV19 CATGQGNTGELFF TGTGCCACCGGACAGGGGAACACCGGGGAGCTGTTTTTT
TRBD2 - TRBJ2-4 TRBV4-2 CASGTGGAAAKNIQYF TGTGCCAGCGGGACGGGGGGGGCGGCGGCCAAAAACATTCAGTACTTC